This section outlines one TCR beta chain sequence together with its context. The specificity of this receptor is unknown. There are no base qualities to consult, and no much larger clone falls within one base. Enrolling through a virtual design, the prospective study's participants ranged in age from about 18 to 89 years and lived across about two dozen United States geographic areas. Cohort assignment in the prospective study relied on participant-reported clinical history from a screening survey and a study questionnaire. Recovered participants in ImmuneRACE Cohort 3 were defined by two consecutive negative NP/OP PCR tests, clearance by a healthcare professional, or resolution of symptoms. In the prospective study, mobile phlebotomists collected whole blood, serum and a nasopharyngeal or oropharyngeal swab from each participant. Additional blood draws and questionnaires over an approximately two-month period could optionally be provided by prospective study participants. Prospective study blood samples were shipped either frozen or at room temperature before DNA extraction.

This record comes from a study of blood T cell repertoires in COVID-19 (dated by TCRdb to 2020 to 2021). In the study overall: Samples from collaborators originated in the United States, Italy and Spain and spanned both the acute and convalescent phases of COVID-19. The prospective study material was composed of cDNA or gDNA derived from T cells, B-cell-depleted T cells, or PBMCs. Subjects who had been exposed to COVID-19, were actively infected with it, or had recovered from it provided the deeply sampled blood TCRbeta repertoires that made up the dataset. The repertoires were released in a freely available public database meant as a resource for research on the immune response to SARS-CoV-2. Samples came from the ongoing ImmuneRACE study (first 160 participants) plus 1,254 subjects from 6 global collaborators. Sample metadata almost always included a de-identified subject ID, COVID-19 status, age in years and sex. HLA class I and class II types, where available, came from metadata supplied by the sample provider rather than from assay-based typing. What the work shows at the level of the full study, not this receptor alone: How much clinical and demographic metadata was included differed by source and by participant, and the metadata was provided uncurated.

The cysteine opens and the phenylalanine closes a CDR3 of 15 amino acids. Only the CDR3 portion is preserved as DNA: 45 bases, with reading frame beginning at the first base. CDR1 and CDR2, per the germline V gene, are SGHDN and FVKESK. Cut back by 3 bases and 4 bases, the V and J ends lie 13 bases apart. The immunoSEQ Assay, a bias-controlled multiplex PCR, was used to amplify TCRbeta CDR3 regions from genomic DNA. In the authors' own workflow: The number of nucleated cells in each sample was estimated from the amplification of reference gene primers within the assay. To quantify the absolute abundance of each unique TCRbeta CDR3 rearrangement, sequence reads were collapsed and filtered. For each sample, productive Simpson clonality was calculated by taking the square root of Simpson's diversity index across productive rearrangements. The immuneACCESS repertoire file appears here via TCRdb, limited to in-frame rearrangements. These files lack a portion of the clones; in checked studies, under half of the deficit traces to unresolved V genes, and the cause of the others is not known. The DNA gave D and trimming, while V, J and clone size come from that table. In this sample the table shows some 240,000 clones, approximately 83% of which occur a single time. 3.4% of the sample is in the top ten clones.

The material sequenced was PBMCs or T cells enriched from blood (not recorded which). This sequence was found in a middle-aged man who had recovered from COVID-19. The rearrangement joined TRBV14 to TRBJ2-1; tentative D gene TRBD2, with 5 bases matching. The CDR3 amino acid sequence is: CASSQAGRGYNEQFF. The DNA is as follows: TGTGCCAGCAGCCAGGCCGGCCGGGGATACAATGAGCAGTTCTTC.